The 30 T cell receptor beta chains in this list originate from one sample, sequenced in a study of shared clonotypes between healthy human individuals. Terminally differentiated effector memory CD45RA+ cells were excluded by CCR7 positive selection of CD45RO-negative cells. Measured with immunoSEQ multiplex PCR; TCRdb has only the in-frame clones, and not every one. The sample includes fewer than 1 million clones, 90% to 97% seen only once; the top ten take about 0.21%. What was sequenced was naive CD8+ T cells sorted from blood. The receptors here all came from a man aged 25 to 40 in good health.

This clone was counted once. The chain recombines TRBV29-1 with TRBJ2-3, with 8 bases fitting TRBD2. V gave up 0 bases and J gave up 4 bases; unmatched junction bases: 12. The CDR3 runs 17 residues. In germline, CDR1 is SQVTM, CDR2 ANQGSEA. Here the CDR3 DNA reads TGCAGCGTTGAAGAAGGTTCTAGCGGGTGGCAAGCAGATACGCAGTATTTT. Translated: CSVEEGSSGWQADTQYF.

This clone appeared a single time. The rearrangement links TRBV14 to TRBJ2-5, with TRBD2 matching over 12 bases. CDR1 and CDR2 from the germline V gene are SGHDN and FVKESK. V lost 2 bases to trimming and J lost 2 bases; unmatched junction nucleotides: 3. The CDR3 runs to 16 residues. This chain's CDR3 is CASSQLTSGGQETQYF. CDR3 DNA sequence: TGTGCCAGCAGCCAATTGACTAGCGGGGGACAAGAGACCCAGTACTTC.

J is TRBJ1-2 and V is TRBV28, with unresolved D. This CDR3 has 13 amino acids. CDR1 is MDHEN, CDR2 SYDVKM, per germline. Trimming stripped 5 bases from V and 1 base from J, with 8 bases between. CDR3 coding DNA: TGTGCCAGCAGTCGCGCGATTAACTATGGCTACACCTTC. Protein product: CASSRAINYGYTF.

The genes are TRBV27 and TRBJ2-7; D unresolved. The CDR3 has 13 amino acids. Per germline, CDR1 MNHEY and CDR2 SMNVEV (reference sequence). Trimming removed 6 bases at V and 2 bases at J, with 11 bases between. The CDR3 DNA sequence: TGTGCCAGCAGCCCATCCAGCACCTACGAGCAGTACTTC. Translation: CASSPSSTYEQYF.

The chain employs TRBV11-3 and TRBJ2-7, with D tentatively TRBD1 (5 bases). Germline values: CDR1 SGHNT, CDR2 YENEEA. This CDR3 is 12 amino acids long. V was pared by 5 bases and J by 6 bases, with 11 bases between. DNA for the CDR3: TGTGCCAGCAGCAAAGGACATTCCGAGCAGTACTTC. It yields the protein CASSKGHSEQYF.

For this clone: Other DNA sequences from this sample encode an identical CDR3 as well. The rearrangement joins TRBV27 to TRBJ1-5; D is undetermined. The CDR3 contains 13 residues. V lost 2 bases and J 7 bases, leaving 9 bases between the germline ends. Germline values: CDR1 MNHEY, CDR2 SMNVEV (reference sequence). CDR3 sequence (DNA): TGTGCCAGCAGTTTAGGGTCGGGGCAGCCCCAGCATTTT. Its protein product is CASSLGSGQPQHF.

V usage is TRBV5-4 and J usage is TRBJ2-3, with D unresolved. The V end lost 0 bases, the J end lost 6 bases, and 11 bases lay between the germline ends. The CDR3 has 14 amino acids. Germline loops: CDR1 SGHNT, CDR2 YYREEE (reference sequence). The CDR3 protein is CASSLAVGMDTQYF. The DNA of the CDR3 is TGTGCCAGCAGCTTGGCGGTAGGAATGGATACGCAGTATTTT.

This clone is a singleton in its sample. The V gene is TRBV13, the J gene TRBJ2-7, with TRBD2 identical over 9 bases. CDR1 and CDR2 (germline): PRHDT, FYEKMQ (reference sequence). The CDR3 has 14 residues. The ends lost 4 bases at V and 3 bases at J; junction bases unmatched: 4. The CDR3 sequence is CASSSTTSGYEQYF. The CDR3 nucleotides read TGTGCCAGCAGCTCCACGACTAGCGGCTACGAGCAGTACTTC.

The chain is built from TRBV11-2 and TRBJ2-2; D tentatively fits TRBD1 or TRBD2 (6 bases each). The CDR3 is 16 amino acids. Germline assignment: CDR1 SGHAT and CDR2 FQNNGV. Trimming took off 5 bases at V and 7 bases at J, with 20 bases between the two ends. The CDR3 loop is CASSPMGGPMGGELFF. The CDR3 coding sequence is TGTGCCAGCAGCCCAATGGGGGGCCCGATGGGCGGGGAGCTGTTTTTT.

The V gene is TRBV13, the J gene TRBJ2-7; 7 bases fit TRBD1. J was trimmed by 6 bases and V by 4 bases; bases with no gene match: 3. In germline, CDR1 is PRHDT, CDR2 FYEKMQ (reference sequence). This CDR3 has 12 residues. CDR3 DNA: TGTGCCAGCAGCTCGTACAGGGGCGAGCAGTACTTC. This gives the protein CASSSYRGEQYF.

The V call is TRBV7-6, the J call TRBJ2-7, with 8 bases aligning to TRBD2. The CDR3 covers 13 residues. Germline lookup yields CDR1 SGHVS and CDR2 FNYEAQ. V dropped 3 bases and J dropped 5; count of bases not matched to a gene: 3. The CDR3 DNA is TGTGCCAGCAGCTTCAGCGGGAGAAACGAGCAGTACTTC. Protein product: CASSFSGRNEQYF.

This chain connects TRBV7-6 to TRBJ2-2, with 7 nucleotides matching TRBD2. CDR1 SGHVS and CDR2 FNYEAQ come from the germline V gene. Germline trimming cut 1 base from V and 4 bases from J; bases unmatched to any gene: 3. CDR3 length: 15 residues. CDR3 residues: CASSLVAGATGELFF. CDR3 nucleotides: TGTGCCAGCAGCTTAGTTGCGGGAGCCACCGGGGAGCTGTTTTTT.

A remark on this clone: Other DNA sequences from this sample encode an identical CDR3 as well. V usage is TRBV4-2 and J usage is TRBJ2-7; D is possibly TRBD2 (5 bases). The CDR3 has 12 amino acids. The V end was cut by 4 bases, the J end by 3 bases, with 7 bases between. Germline V gene lookup returns CDR1 LGHNA and CDR2 YNFKEQ. The DNA of the CDR3 is TGTGCCAGCAGCCCAGGAGGCTACGAGCAGTACTTC. This translates into CASSPGGYEQYF.

The rearrangement uses TRBV7-9 and TRBJ1-3; D gene unclear. This CDR3 is 14 amino acids long. Germline-derived CDR1 and CDR2 are SEHNR and FQNEAQ (reference sequence). V was trimmed by 6 bases and J by 3 bases, leaving 12 bases between them. DNA for the CDR3: TGTGCCAGCAGGGGTGAGGTCTTTGGAAACACCATATATTTT. It yields the protein CASRGEVFGNTIYF.

The sample holds one count of this clone. The rearrangement uses TRBV7-8 and TRBJ2-5; TRBD2 is a possible D gene (6 bases). The length of the CDR3 is 16 residues. V lost 4 bases, J lost 7 bases, and 22 bases lay in between. Germline V gene lookup returns CDR1 SGHVS and CDR2 FQNEAQ. CDR3 sequence: CASSSLGSSEPGTQYF. CDR3 nucleotide sequence: TGTGCCAGCAGCTCCCTTGGGTCTAGCGAGCCCGGGACCCAGTACTTC. The entire variable domain, with the rest obtained from reference TRBV7-8 and TRBJ2-5, is as follows: GAGVSQSPRYKVAKRGQDVALRCDPISGHVSLFWYQQALGQGPEFLTYFQNEAQLDKSGLPSDRFFAERPEGSVSTLKIQRTQQEDSAVYLCASSSLGSSEPGTQYFGPGTRLLVL.

The V call is TRBV27, the J call TRBJ1-2; 7 bases are shared with TRBD1. V trimming: 7 bases; J trimming: 6 bases; junction bases outside the gene matches: 5. The germline V gene encodes CDR1 MNHEY and CDR2 SMNVEV (reference sequence). This CDR3 is built from 12 residues. The CDR3 spells CASTSGTDGYTF. The CDR3 DNA reads TGTGCCAGCACATCCGGGACAGATGGCTACACCTTC.

The chain is built from TRBV7-9 and TRBJ1-2, with D tentatively TRBD1 (6 bases). The germline V gene encodes CDR1 SEHNR and CDR2 FQNEAQ (reference sequence). The CDR3 spans 13 residues. The V and J ends lost 5 bases and 6 bases respectively, with 13 bases between them. The CDR3: CASSRRGVDGYTF. The DNA for the CDR3 is TGTGCCAGCAGCCGAAGGGGGGTGGATGGCTACACCTTC.

This clone has a single count. The chain carries TRBV2 and TRBJ2-7, with D uncertain. CDR1 and CDR2 (germline): SNHLY, FYNNEI. With 4 bases removed from V and 4 bases from J, the gap between germline ends came to 17 bases. CDR3 length: 15 amino acids. The CDR3 sequence is CASSVDPIKTYEQYF. The CDR3 nucleotides read TGTGCCAGCAGTGTCGACCCTATCAAGACTTACGAGCAGTACTTC.

The chain has TRBV28 and TRBJ2-3; D is ambiguous. The CDR3 spans 14 residues. V lost 3 bases, J lost 4 bases, and 11 bases lay in between. From germline, CDR1 is MDHEN and CDR2 SYDVKM. The CDR3: CASSFTDSADTQYF. The CDR3 region has the DNA TGTGCCAGCAGTTTCACTGACTCGGCAGATACGCAGTATTTT. Full variable domain (remainder filled in from reference TRBV28 and TRBJ2-3): DVKVTQSSRYLVKRTGEKVFLECVQDMDHENMFWYRQDPGLGLRLIYFSYDVKMKEKGDIPEGYSVSREKKERFSLILESASTNQTSMYLCASSFTDSADTQYFGPGTRLTVL.

V gene TRBV6-6 combines with J gene TRBJ2-3; 8 bases align to TRBD2. Germline values: CDR1 MNHNY, CDR2 SVGAGI (reference sequence). Losses at the gene ends were 7 bases for V and 8 bases for J; bases not matched to a gene: 11. The CDR3 has 14 amino acids. CDR3 sequence reads: CASNQGLAGVTQYF. CDR3 sequence (DNA): TGTGCCAGCAATCAAGGACTAGCTGGGGTTACGCAGTATTTT.

The J gene is TRBJ2-7, the V gene TRBV5-1, with 7 bases lining up with TRBD1. From germline, CDR1 is SGHRS and CDR2 YFSETQ. This CDR3 comprises 16 residues. The ends lost 0 bases at V and 1 base at J; junction bases unmatched: 7. The CDR3 loop is CASSLEQGLESYEQYF. In DNA, the CDR3 is TGCGCCAGCAGCTTGGAACAGGGGCTGGAGTCCTACGAGCAGTACTTC.

The chain is built from TRBV7-9 and TRBJ2-1; 8 nucleotides align to TRBD2. V was clipped by 5 bases and J by 0 bases; unmatched bases: 12. The CDR3 consists of 18 residues. Germline V gene data show CDR1 as SEHNR and CDR2 as FQNEAQ (reference sequence). The CDR3, as DNA: TGTGCCAGCAGCGACGGTTTCCGGGAGGGAAGCTCCTACAATGAGCAGTTCTTC. Translated: CASSDGFREGSSYNEQFF.

The genes are TRBV6-4 and TRBJ2-2; 9 nucleotides match TRBD1. V shed 6 bases and J 2 bases; nucleotides not matched to a gene: 4. Germline CDR1 MRHNA, CDR2 SNTAGT. The CDR3 sequence is 15 residues long. The CDR3 bases are TGTGCCAGCAGGAGGGACAGGGATAACACCGGGGAGCTGTTTTTT. Residues: CASRRDRDNTGELFF.

The chain combines TRBV7-9 with TRBJ2-5; tentatively, D is TRBD1 (6 bases). Trimming removed 1 base from V and 4 bases from J, with 10 bases in between. The V gene's germline CDR1 is SEHNR and CDR2 FQNEAQ (reference sequence). The CDR3 consists of 14 residues. For the CDR3, the DNA is TGTGCCAGCAGCTTAGATTTCAGGGGAGAGACCCAGTACTTC. Protein sequence: CASSLDFRGETQYF.

This clone appeared a single time. The chain joins TRBV6-1 to TRBJ2-7; 7 bases are shared with TRBD1. The germline V gene encodes CDR1 MNHNS and CDR2 SASEGT. V dropped 10 bases and J dropped 1; count of bases not matched to a gene: 4. The CDR3 runs 12 residues. The CDR3 nucleotides are TGTGCCACCAGACAGGGATCCTACGAGCAGTACTTC. It yields the protein CATRQGSYEQYF.

The CDR3 protein is CSVEVYGGYGYTF. The CDR3, as DNA: TGCAGCGTTGAGGTCTATGGGGGCTATGGCTACACCTTC. The rearrangement joins TRBV29-1 to TRBJ1-2, with D maybe TRBD1 (5 bases). Deletions cut 3 bases from V and 4 bases from J, with 12 bases between. Germline CDR1 is SQVTM and CDR2 is ANQGSEA. CDR3 size: 13 residues.

The gene calls are TRBV9 and TRBJ2-7; unclear D gene. Trimming pared 3 bases from V and 2 bases from J, leaving 15 bases between. The CDR3 is made up of 15 amino acids. In germline, CDR1 is SGDLS, CDR2 YYNGEE. This CDR3 is CASSDGDGTAYEQYF. The CDR3 nucleotides read TGTGCCAGCAGCGACGGAGACGGAACAGCCTACGAGCAGTACTTC.

The chain joins TRBV2 to TRBJ1-1; D call uncertain. CDR1 SNHLY and CDR2 FYNNEI come from the germline V gene. The CDR3 spans 11 residues. Trimming cost V 4 bases and J 5 bases, with 5 bases left between them. The CDR3 sequence is CASSAYTEAFF. CDR3 nucleotides: TGTGCCAGCAGTGCCTATACTGAAGCTTTCTTT.

V usage is TRBV10-2 and J usage is TRBJ2-7; a weak D match, TRBD2 (6 bases). From germline, CDR1 is WSHSY and CDR2 SAAADI. The CDR3 is 12 residues long. V lost 11 bases and J lost 3, with 14 bases in between. The CDR3: CASQTGLYEQYF. The CDR3 nucleotides read TGCGCCTCCCAAACGGGACTCTACGAGCAGTACTTC.

The chain combines TRBV7-9 with TRBJ2-7, with D unresolved. V was cut by 4 bases and J by 4 bases, with 14 bases left in between. This CDR3 contains 14 residues. Germline V gives CDR1 SEHNR, CDR2 FQNEAQ (reference sequence). The CDR3 region is CASSWADGRYEQYF. The CDR3 DNA follows: TGTGCCAGCAGCTGGGCCGATGGCCGGTACGAGCAGTACTTC.